Presented here are 5 T cell receptor beta chains from one specimen sequenced in a study of radiotherapy plus CTLA-4 blockade in lung cancer. Assay: immunoSEQ multiplex PCR; the TCRdb copy retains only in-frame clones and omits some. The sample shows 70,000 to 95,000 clones, roughly four fifths of them seen only once. Sequences were derived from peripheral blood, sampled from a patient treated with radiotherapy plus ipilimumab. The receptors originated from a human donor with non-small cell lung cancer that progressed on radiotherapy plus ipilimumab.

The V and J genes are TRBV2 and TRBJ2-7; D may be TRBD1 (6 bases). Per germline, CDR1 SNHLY and CDR2 FYNNEI. The CDR3 is 15 residues long. V was pared by 5 bases and J by 2 bases, with 16 bases between. The CDR3 here is CASSSTGSPPYEQYF. The CDR3 DNA sequence: TGTGCCAGCAGTTCGACAGGTTCCCCCCCCTACGAGCAGTACTTC.

V gene TRBV7-9 combines with J gene TRBJ2-4; D might be TRBD2 (6 bases). Trimming removed 3 bases at V and 11 bases at J, with 20 bases between. The CDR3 consists of 15 residues. Germline V gene data show CDR1 as SEHNR and CDR2 as FQNEAQ (reference sequence). For the CDR3, the DNA is TGTGCCAGCAGCTTCGGGGCAGGCGGGGCAGAAGTTCAGTACTTC. As protein: CASSFGAGGAEVQYF.

The CDR3, as DNA: TGTGCCCTATCAGGGGACAGCTACTATGGCTACACCTTC. The encoded protein is CALSGDSYYGYTF. The gene calls are TRBV10-3 and TRBJ1-2; 7 bases are a match to TRBD1. CDR1 ENHRY and CDR2 SYGVKD come from the germline V gene. V was clipped by 11 bases and J by 3 bases; unmatched bases: 9. This CDR3 spans 13 amino acids.

V usage is TRBV4-2 and J usage is TRBJ1-5; a possible D gene is TRBD1 (6 bases). V was clipped by 0 bases and J by 4 bases, with 10 bases between them. CDR1 is LGHNA and CDR2 is YNFKEQ in the germline V gene. This CDR3 comprises 15 residues. CDR3 sequence reads: CASSQDRGPNQPQHF. In DNA, the CDR3 is TGTGCCAGCAGCCAAGACAGGGGACCAAATCAGCCCCAGCATTTT.

DNA for the CDR3: TGCGCCAGCTATGCCAGGGGGAAGTCTGAAGCTTTCTTT. This encodes CASYARGKSEAFF. This sequence joins TRBV5-1 and TRBJ1-1, with 7 bases matching TRBD1. Germline CDR1 reads SGHRS; CDR2 reads YFSETQ. The trim removed 7 bases at V and 6 bases at J, leaving 9 bases unmatched. This CDR3 contains 13 residues.